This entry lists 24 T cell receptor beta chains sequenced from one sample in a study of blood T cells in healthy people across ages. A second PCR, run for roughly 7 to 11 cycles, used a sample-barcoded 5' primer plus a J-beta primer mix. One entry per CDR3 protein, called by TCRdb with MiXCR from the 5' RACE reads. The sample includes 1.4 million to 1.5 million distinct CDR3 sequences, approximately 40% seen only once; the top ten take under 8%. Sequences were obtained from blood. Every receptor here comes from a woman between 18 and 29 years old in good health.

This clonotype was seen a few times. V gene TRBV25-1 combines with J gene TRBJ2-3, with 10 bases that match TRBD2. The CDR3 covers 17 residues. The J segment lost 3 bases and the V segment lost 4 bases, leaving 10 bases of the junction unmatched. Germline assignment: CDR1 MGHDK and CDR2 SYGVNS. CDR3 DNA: TGTGCCAGCAGTGCGGGAGCGGGGGGGGGCCGGACAGATACGCAGTATTTT. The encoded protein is CASSAGAGGGRTDTQYF.

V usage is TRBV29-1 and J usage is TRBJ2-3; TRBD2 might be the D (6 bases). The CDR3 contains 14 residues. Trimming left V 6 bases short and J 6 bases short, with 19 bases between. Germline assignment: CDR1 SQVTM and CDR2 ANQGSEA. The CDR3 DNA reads TGCAGCGTGGGGGGACGGCCGTTCCTGGATACGCAGTATTTT. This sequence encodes CSVGGRPFLDTQYF.

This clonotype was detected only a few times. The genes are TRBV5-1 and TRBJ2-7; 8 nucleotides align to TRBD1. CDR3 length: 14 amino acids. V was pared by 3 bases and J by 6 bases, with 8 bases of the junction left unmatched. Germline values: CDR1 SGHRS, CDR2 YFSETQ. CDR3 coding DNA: TGCGCCAGCAGCTCAGACGGACAGGGACGCGAGCAGTACTTC. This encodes CASSSDGQGREQYF.

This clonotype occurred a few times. CDR3 nucleotide sequence: TGTGCCAGCAGTTACGGGGCTAGCGGAGCAGAGTCAGATACGCAGTATTTT. Its translation: CASSYGASGAESDTQYF. The chain combines TRBV6-5 with TRBJ2-3, with TRBD2 matching 7 bases. Germline V gene lookup returns CDR1 MNHEY and CDR2 SVGAGI. The CDR3 is 17 residues long. Germline trimming cut 2 bases from V and 4 bases from J; bases unmatched to any gene: 12.

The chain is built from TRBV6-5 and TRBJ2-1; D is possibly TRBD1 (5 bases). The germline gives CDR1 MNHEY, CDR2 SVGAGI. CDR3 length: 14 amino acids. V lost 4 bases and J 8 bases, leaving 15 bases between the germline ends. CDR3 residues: CASSSRFRGDEQFF. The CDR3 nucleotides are TGTGCCAGCAGTTCTAGGTTTAGGGGCGATGAGCAGTTCTTC.

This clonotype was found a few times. CDR3 loop: CASSPGTSAGELFF. CDR3 nucleotide sequence: TGCGCCAGCAGCCCTGGGACTAGCGCCGGGGAGCTGTTTTTT. The gene calls are TRBV4-1 and TRBJ2-2; 10 positions agree with TRBD2. The germline CDR1 and CDR2 sequences are MGHRA and YSYEKL. V lost 4 bases and J lost 6; bases outside the gene matches: 2. The CDR3 is 14 residues long.

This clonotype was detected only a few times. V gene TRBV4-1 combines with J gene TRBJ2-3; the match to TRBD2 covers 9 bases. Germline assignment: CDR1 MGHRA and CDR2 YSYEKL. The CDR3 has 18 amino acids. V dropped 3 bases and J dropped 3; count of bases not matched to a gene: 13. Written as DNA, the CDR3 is TGCGCCAGCAGCCATATTCTAGACTATAGCGGGAGAACAGATACGCAGTATTTT. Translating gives CASSHILDYSGRTDTQYF.

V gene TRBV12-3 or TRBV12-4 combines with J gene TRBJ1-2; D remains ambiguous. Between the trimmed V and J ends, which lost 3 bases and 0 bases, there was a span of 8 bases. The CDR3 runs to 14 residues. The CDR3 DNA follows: TGTGCCAGCAGTTTCGGTGAAGCTAACTATGGCTACACCTTC. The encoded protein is CASSFGEANYGYTF.

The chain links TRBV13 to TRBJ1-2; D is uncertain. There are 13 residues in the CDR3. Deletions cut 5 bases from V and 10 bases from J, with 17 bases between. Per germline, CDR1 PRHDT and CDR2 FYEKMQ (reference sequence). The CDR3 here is CASSPRSIWNYTF. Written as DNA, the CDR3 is TGTGCCAGCAGCCCTAGGTCCATATGGAACTACACCTTC. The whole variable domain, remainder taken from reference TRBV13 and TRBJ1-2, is AAGVIQSPRHLIKEKRETATLKCYPIPRHDTVYWYQQGPGQDPQFLISFYEKMQSDKGSIPDRFSAQQFSDYHSELNMSSLELGDSALYFCASSPRSIWNYTFGSGTRLTVV.

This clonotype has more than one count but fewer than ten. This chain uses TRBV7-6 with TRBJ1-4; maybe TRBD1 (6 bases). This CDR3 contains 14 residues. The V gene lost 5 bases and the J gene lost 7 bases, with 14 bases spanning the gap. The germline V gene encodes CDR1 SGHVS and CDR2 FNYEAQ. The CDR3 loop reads CASSQGQFGEKLFF. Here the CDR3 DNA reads TGTGCCAGCAGCCAGGGACAATTTGGTGAAAAACTGTTTTTT.

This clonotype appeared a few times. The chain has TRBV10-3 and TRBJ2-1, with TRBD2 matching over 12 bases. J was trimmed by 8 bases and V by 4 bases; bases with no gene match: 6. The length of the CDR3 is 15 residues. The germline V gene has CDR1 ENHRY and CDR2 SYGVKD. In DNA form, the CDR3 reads TGTGCCATCAGTGTGACTAGCGGGAGTTCAGATGAGCAGTTCTTC. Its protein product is CAISVTSGSSDEQFF.

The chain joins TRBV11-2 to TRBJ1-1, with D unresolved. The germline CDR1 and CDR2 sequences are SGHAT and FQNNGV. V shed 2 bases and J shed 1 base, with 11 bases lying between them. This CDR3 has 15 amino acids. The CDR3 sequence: CASSLWVLPNTEAFF. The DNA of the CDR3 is TGTGCCAGCAGCTTATGGGTCCTACCGAACACTGAAGCTTTCTTT. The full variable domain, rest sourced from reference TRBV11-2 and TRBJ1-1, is EAGVAQSPRYKIIEKRQSVAFWCNPISGHATLYWYQQILGQGPKLLIQFQNNGVVDDSQLPKDRFSAERLKGVDSTLKIQPAKLEDSAVYLCASSLWVLPNTEAFFGQGTRLTVV.

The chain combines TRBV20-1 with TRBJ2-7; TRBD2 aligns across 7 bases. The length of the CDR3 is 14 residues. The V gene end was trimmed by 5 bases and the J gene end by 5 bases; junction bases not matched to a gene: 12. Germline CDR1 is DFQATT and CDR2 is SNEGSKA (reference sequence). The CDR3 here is CSAVPPGGQHEQYF. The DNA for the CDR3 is TGCAGTGCTGTCCCGCCGGGGGGTCAACACGAGCAGTACTTC.

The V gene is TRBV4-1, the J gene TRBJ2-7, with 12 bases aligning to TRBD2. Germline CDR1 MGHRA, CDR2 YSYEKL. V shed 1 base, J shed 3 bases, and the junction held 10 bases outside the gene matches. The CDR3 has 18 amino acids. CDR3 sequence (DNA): TGCGCCAGCAGCCAAGGGACTAGCGGGGCCGGCGGGGACTACGAGCAGTACTTC. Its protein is CASSQGTSGAGGDYEQYF.

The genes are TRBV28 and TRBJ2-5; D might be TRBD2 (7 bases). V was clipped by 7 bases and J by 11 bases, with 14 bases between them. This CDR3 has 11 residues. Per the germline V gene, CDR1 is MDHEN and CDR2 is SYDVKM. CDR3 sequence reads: CASTRGGRQYF. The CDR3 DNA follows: TGTGCCAGCACCAGGGGAGGGCGGCAGTACTTC.

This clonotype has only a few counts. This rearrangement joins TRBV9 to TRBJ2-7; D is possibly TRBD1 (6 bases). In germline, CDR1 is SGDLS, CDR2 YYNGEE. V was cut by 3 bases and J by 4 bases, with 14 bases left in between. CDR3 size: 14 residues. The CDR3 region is CASSAGTQNYEQYF. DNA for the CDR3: TGTGCCAGCAGCGCCGGGACACAGAATTACGAGCAGTACTTC.

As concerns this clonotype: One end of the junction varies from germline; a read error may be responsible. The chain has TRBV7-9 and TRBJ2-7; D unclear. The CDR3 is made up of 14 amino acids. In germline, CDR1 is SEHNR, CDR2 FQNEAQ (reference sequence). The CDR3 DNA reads TGTGCCGGCAGCTTTCGGCAGACCCTCTACGAGCAGTACTTC. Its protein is CAGSFRQTLYEQYF. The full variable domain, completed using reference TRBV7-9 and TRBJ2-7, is DTGVSQNPRHKITKRGQNVTFRCDPISEHNRLYWYRQTLGQGPEFLTYFQNEAQLEKSRLLSDRFSAERPKGSFSTLEIQRTEQGDSAMYLCAGSFRQTLYEQYFGPGTRLTVT.

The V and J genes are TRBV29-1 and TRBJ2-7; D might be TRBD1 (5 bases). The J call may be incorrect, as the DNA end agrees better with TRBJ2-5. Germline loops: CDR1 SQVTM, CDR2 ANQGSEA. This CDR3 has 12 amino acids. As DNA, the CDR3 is TGCAGCACGGACAAGGGAACGGAGACCCAGTACTTC. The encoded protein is CSTDKGTETQYF.

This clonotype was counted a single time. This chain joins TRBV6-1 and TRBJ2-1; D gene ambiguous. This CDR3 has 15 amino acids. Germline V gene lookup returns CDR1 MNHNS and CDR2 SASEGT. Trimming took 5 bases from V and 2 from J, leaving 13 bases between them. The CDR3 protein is CASSKQTSTYNEQFF. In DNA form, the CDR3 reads TGTGCCAGCAGTAAGCAGACGAGTACCTACAATGAGCAGTTCTTC.

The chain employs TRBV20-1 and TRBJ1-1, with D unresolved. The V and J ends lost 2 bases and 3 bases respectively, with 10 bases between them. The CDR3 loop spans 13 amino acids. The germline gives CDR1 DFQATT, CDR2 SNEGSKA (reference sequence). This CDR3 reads CSARSEGDTEAFF. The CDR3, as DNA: TGCAGTGCTAGATCCGAAGGAGACACTGAAGCTTTCTTT.

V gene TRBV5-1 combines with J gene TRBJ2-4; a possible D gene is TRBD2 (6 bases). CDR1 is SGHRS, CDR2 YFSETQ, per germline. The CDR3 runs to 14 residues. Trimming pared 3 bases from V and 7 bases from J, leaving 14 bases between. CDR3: CASSSPQGGNIQYF. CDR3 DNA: TGCGCCAGCAGCTCCCCGCAGGGAGGCAACATTCAGTACTTC.

CDR3 sequence: CSARETEGIFEKLFF. In DNA form, the CDR3 reads TGCAGTGCTAGAGAAACGGAGGGGATATTTGAAAAACTGTTTTTT. The J gene is TRBJ1-4, the V gene TRBV20-1, with D possibly being TRBD1 (5 bases). The CDR3 is 15 residues long. Deletions cut 0 bases from V and 7 bases from J, with 15 bases between. The germline gives CDR1 DFQATT, CDR2 SNEGSKA (reference sequence).

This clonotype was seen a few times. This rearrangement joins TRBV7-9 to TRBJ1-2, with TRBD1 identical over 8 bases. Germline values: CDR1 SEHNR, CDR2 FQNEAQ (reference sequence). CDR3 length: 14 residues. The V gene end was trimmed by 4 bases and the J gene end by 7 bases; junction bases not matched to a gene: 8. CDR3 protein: CASSSSTGAGGYTF. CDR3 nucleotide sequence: TGTGCCAGCAGCTCGTCGACAGGGGCGGGTGGCTACACCTTC.

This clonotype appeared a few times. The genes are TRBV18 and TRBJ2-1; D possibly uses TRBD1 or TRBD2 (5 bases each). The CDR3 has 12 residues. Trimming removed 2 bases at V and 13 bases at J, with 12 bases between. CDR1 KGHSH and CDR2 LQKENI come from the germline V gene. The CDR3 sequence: CASSPLGETQFF. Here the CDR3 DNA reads TGTGCCAGCTCACCATTGGGGGAGACCCAGTTCTTC.